The 9 T cell receptor beta chains below all came from one sample that was sequenced in a study of blood T cell repertoires in COVID-19. Using immunoSEQ multiplex PCR, the repertoire was profiled, and TCRdb retains in-frame clones only, with some absent. The repertoire holds around 150,000 clones, with over 90% as singletons. The specimen sequenced was peripheral blood. The receptors derive from a woman aged 60-75 years with COVID-19, enrolled during active disease.

This chain joins TRBV4-2 and TRBJ1-5; TRBD1 matches at 7 bases. Germline CDR1 and CDR2: LGHNA and YNFKEQ. The CDR3 consists of 16 residues. With V trimmed by 0 bases and J by 6 bases, 8 bases remained unmatched. DNA for the CDR3: TGTGCCAGCAGCCAAGACACAGGGGACGTCGGTCAGCCCCAGCATTTT. As protein: CASSQDTGDVGQPQHF.

This clone was detected only a few times. This chain uses TRBV7-2 with TRBJ2-5; 8 nucleotides match TRBD2. J gave up 5 bases and V 5 bases, and 10 bases lay outside the gene matches. CDR3 size: 15 residues. Germline CDR1 reads SGHTA; CDR2 reads FQGNSA. The CDR3 here is CASSGPGGSFETQYF. The CDR3 coding sequence is TGTGCCAGCAGCGGACCGGGGGGGAGTTTTGAGACCCAGTACTTC.

This sequence joins TRBV6-5 and TRBJ1-1; TRBD1 is a possible D gene (5 bases). CDR3 length: 13 amino acids. CDR1 is MNHEY and CDR2 is SVGAGI in the germline V gene. V was cut by 10 bases and J by 6 bases, with 18 bases left in between. The DNA for the CDR3 is TGTGCCACCAGCAGGAGTGGGGGGGCTGAAGCTTTCTTT. Protein: CATSRSGGAEAFF.

The V call is TRBV9, the J call TRBJ1-2, with 12 bases that match TRBD1. Germline CDR1 is SGDLS and CDR2 is YYNGEE. This CDR3 is 17 amino acids long. The J segment lost 6 bases and the V segment lost 3 bases, leaving 12 bases of the junction unmatched. The CDR3: CASSAGTGGANVDGYTF. For the CDR3, the DNA is TGTGCCAGCAGCGCCGGGACAGGGGGCGCGAATGTCGATGGCTACACCTTC.

V is TRBV7-8 and J is TRBJ1-1; 7 positions match TRBD1. Germline CDR1 SGHVS, CDR2 FQNEAQ. The trim removed 5 bases at V and 6 bases at J, leaving 3 bases unmatched. The CDR3 sequence is 12 residues long. The CDR3 loop is CASSEQGSEAFF. As DNA, the CDR3 is TGTGCCAGCAGCGAACAGGGGTCTGAAGCTTTCTTT.

This chain connects TRBV5-1 to TRBJ2-2; maybe TRBD1 (5 bases). The V gene lost 4 bases and the J gene lost 2 bases, with 15 bases spanning the gap. This CDR3 has 16 residues. The V gene's germline CDR1 is SGHRS and CDR2 YFSETQ. The DNA of the CDR3 is TGCGCCAGCAGCCCCACGGGTGGACAAAACACCGGGGAGCTGTTTTTT. It specifies CASSPTGGQNTGELFF.

This clone was seen once. V usage is TRBV19 and J usage is TRBJ2-2; TRBD2 is a possible D gene (5 bases). CDR1 and CDR2 from the germline V gene are LNHDA and SQIVND (reference sequence). The CDR3 contains 14 residues. V dropped 5 bases and J dropped 5 bases, with 12 bases sitting between them. This CDR3 is CASSPFTGTGELFF. CDR3 in DNA: TGTGCCAGTAGTCCCTTTACGGGGACCGGGGAGCTGTTTTTT.

The chain has TRBV7-9 and TRBJ2-3; 9 bases are a match to TRBD1. Trimming at V came to 4 bases and at J to 0 bases, leaving 8 bases not matched to a gene. Germline lookup yields CDR1 SEHNR and CDR2 FQNEAQ (reference sequence). The CDR3 has 17 amino acids. CDR3 coding DNA: TGTGCCAGCAGCTACCGACAGGGGGGGGCGAGCACAGATACGCAGTATTTT. It is translated as CASSYRQGGASTDTQYF.

The V and J genes are TRBV10-3 and TRBJ2-6, with D perhaps matching TRBD2 (6 bases). The CDR3 is 17 amino acids. V was shortened by 0 bases and J by 4 bases, with 13 bases between the two germline ends. The V gene's germline CDR1 is ENHRY and CDR2 SYGVKD. The DNA of the CDR3 is TGTGCCATCAGTGAGTCGGCAGCGGCGGGAGGGGCCAACGTCCTGACTTTC. Amino acids: CAISESAAAGGANVLTF.